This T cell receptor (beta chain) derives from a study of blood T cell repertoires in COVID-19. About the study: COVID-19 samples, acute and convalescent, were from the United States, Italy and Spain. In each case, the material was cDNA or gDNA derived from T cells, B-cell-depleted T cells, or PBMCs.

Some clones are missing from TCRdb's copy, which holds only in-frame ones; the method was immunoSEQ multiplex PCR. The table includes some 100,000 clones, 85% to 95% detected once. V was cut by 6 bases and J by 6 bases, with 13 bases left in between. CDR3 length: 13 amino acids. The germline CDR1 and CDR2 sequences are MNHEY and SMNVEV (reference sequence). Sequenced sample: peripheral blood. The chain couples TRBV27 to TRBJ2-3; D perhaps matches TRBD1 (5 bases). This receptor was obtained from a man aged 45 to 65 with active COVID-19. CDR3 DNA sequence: TGTGCCAGCAGGTCGCAGGGTCCCGATACGCAGTATTTT. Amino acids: CASRSQGPDTQYF.